The 9 T cell receptor beta chains below were found in one sample sequenced in a study of blood T cell repertoires in COVID-19. TCRdb's copy holds only in-frame clones and misses some; the assay was immunoSEQ multiplex PCR. This table holds approximately 210,000 clones, 65% to 90% found once. The sample consisted of peripheral blood. These receptors were obtained from a human donor in a cohort sampled during active COVID-19.

V is TRBV5-8 and J is TRBJ2-7; D not resolved. From germline, CDR1 is SGHTS and CDR2 YDEGEE. The V end lost 0 bases, the J end lost 3 bases, and 7 bases lay between the germline ends. CDR3 length equals 13 residues. CDR3 region: CASSLGSGYEQYF. CDR3 nucleotide sequence: TGTGCCAGCAGCTTGGGCAGTGGCTACGAGCAGTACTTC.

The chain links TRBV21-1 to TRBJ1-6. TRBV21-1 is deemed a pseudogene. The length of the CDR3 is 14 residues. This chain's CDR3 is CASSRGEDNSPLHF. CDR3 sequence (DNA): TGTGCCAGCAGCAGAGGGGAGGATAATTCACCCCTCCACTTT.

J is TRBJ2-7 and V is TRBV7-9; the D is unclear. Germline V CDR1 and CDR2: SEHNR, FQNEAQ (reference sequence). This CDR3 spans 11 amino acids. V was cut by 5 bases and J by 4 bases, with 6 bases left in between. The DNA of the CDR3 is TGTGCCAGCAGCCGGAGTTACGAGCAGTACTTC. Protein product: CASSRSYEQYF.

This chain uses TRBV30 with TRBJ2-3; TRBD2 matches at 8 bases. The CDR3 runs to 16 residues. Germline V gives CDR1 GTSNPN, CDR2 SVGIG (reference sequence). The V segment lost 0 bases and the J segment 4 bases; nucleotides outside the gene matches: 9. CDR3 nucleotides: TGTGCCTGGAGTGTGGCTGACGGGAGGGGCCCAGATACGCAGTATTTT. Translation gives CAWSVADGRGPDTQYF.

This clone was seen a few times. The chain recombines TRBV5-4 with TRBJ2-7, with 8 bases aligning to TRBD1. CDR1 and CDR2 from the germline V gene are SGHNT and YYREEE (reference sequence). The CDR3 consists of 13 residues. V lost 5 bases, J lost 0 bases, and 1 base stayed unmatched. The CDR3 nucleotides read TGTGCCAGCAGGGGGACAGGCTCCTACGAGCAGTACTTC. Translation: CASRGTGSYEQYF.

For the CDR3, the DNA is TGTGCCAGCAGCTTAACGTACGGGAACAATGAGCAGTTCTTC. Translating it yields CASSLTYGNNEQFF. V and J are TRBV7-3 and TRBJ2-1, with D perhaps TRBD2 (5 bases). V gave up 0 bases and J gave up 5 bases, with 8 bases separating them. This CDR3 has 14 amino acids. Germline V gene data show CDR1 as SGHTA and CDR2 as FQGTGA. The whole variable domain, filled in from reference TRBV7-3 and TRBJ2-1, reads GAGVSQTPSNKVTEKGKYVELRCDPISGHTALYWYRQSLGQGPEFLIYFQGTGAADDSGLPNDRFFAVRPEGSVSTLKIQRTERGDSAVYLCASSLTYGNNEQFFGPGTRLTVL.

The rearrangement joins TRBV4-3 to TRBJ2-1; 8 bases align to TRBD1. J was trimmed by 6 bases and V by 0 bases; bases with no gene match: 10. This CDR3 is built from 17 residues. Germline lookup yields CDR1 LGHNA and CDR2 YSLEER. CDR3 sequence: CASSQDMGTGQGNEQFF. The CDR3 coding sequence is TGCGCCAGCAGCCAAGATATGGGGACAGGACAGGGCAATGAGCAGTTCTTC.

This clone was detected only a few times. V usage is TRBV28 and J usage is TRBJ2-2; 9 bases are a match to TRBD2. CDR3 length: 15 residues. CDR1 is MDHEN and CDR2 is SYDVKM in the germline V gene. V shed 2 bases, J shed 7 bases, and the junction held 5 bases outside the gene matches. CDR3: CASSLRLAGNGELFF. The CDR3 bases are TGTGCCAGCAGTTTAAGGCTAGCGGGAAACGGGGAGCTGTTTTTT.

V usage is TRBV6-5 and J usage is TRBJ1-6; D is ambiguous. The CDR3 has 14 amino acids. V lost 8 bases and J lost 10, with 18 bases in between. Germline CDR1 is MNHEY and CDR2 is SVGAGI. CDR3 bases: TGTGCCAGCCAGTTAAAAGGTTCGGGATCACCCCTCCACTTT. Amino acids: CASQLKGSGSPLHF.